This entry is about one TCR beta chain. The data were taken from a study of blood T cell repertoires in COVID-19. The CDR3 has 13 residues. The germline gives CDR1 MDHEN, CDR2 SYDVKM. Trimming removed 3 bases from V and 0 bases from J, with 6 bases in between. The repertoire was sequenced with immunoSEQ multiplex PCR; TCRdb's copy has only in-frame clones and lacks some. This sample yields a few hundred thousand clones, of which about 88% are seen a single time; roughly 1.6% belongs to the top ten. The source of this sequence is a woman between 50 and 59 years old who had recovered from COVID-19. The sequencing sample was made of PBMCs or T cells enriched from blood (not recorded which). The V and J genes are TRBV28 and TRBJ2-7, with D unresolved. CDR3 nucleotide sequence: TGTGCCAGCAGTTTGGCCAGCTCCTACGAGCAGTACTTC. Translated, it gives CASSLASSYEQYF.